These 22 T cell receptor beta chains share one sample of origin, sequenced in a study of T cells in Graves' hyperthyroidism and ophthalmopathy. Amplification of TCR beta CDR3 regions was performed using RNA transcripts as template. First-round RT-PCR with HTBI primers amplified the TCR CDR3 region. TCRdb called the multiplex PCR reads again in MiXCR, with one record for every CDR3 protein. The table has roughly 500,000 distinct CDR3 sequences, approximately 48% seen once. Source material: peripheral blood or thyroid tissue (not recorded which). These receptors all stem from an adult woman with Graves' disease, either hyperthyroidism or ophthalmopathy (not recorded which).

Points on this clonotype: The conserved phenylalanine or tryptophan normally closing the CDR3 is absent here, so this likely arose from a read error. The chain links TRBV20-1 to TRBJ1-2; 8 bases are shared with TRBD1. The CDR3 runs 14 residues. Germline CDR1 DFQATT, CDR2 SNEGSKA (reference sequence). This CDR3 is CSARLAGGSYDYTS. The CDR3 DNA sequence: TGCAGTGCTCGATTAGCAGGGGGCAGCTATGACTACACCTCC.

The chain employs TRBV7-7 and TRBJ1-5; possibly TRBD1 for D (6 bases). Trimming left V 6 bases short and J 2 bases short, with 14 bases between. Germline V gene lookup returns CDR1 SSHAT and CDR2 FNYEAQ (reference sequence). This CDR3 is built from 15 residues. For the CDR3, the DNA is TGTGCCAGCAGTGTGGGGACACGGGGCAATCAGCCCCAGCATTTT. The encoded protein is CASSVGTRGNQPQHF. The entire variable domain, with the rest obtained from reference TRBV7-7 and TRBJ1-5, is as follows: GAGVSQSPRYKVTKRGQDVTLRCDPISSHATLYWYQQALGQGPEFLTYFNYEAQPDKSGLPSDRFSAERPEGSISTLTIQRTEQRDSAMYRCASSVGTRGNQPQHFGDGTRLSIL.

This clonotype appeared a few times. This clone may be a read error of a much larger clone one base away. The genes are TRBV7-9 and TRBJ1-3, with D possibly TRBD1 on 5 matching bases. The CDR3 length is 15 residues. Trimming removed 4 bases at V and 2 bases at J, with 12 bases between. The germline V gene has CDR1 SEHNR and CDR2 FQNEAQ (reference sequence). This chain's CDR3 is CASSSVQGTGNTIYF. The CDR3, as DNA: TGTGCCAGCAGCTCCGTTCAGGGAACTGGAAACACCATATATTTT.

The CDR3 nucleotides read TGCGCCAGCAGGCGCGTTGGCAATCAGCCCCAGCATTTT. Its protein product is CASRRVGNQPQHF. V usage is TRBV10-2 and J usage is TRBJ1-5; D not resolved. This CDR3 spans 13 amino acids. Germline-derived CDR1 and CDR2 are WSHSY and SAAADI. V dropped 6 bases and J dropped 2 bases, with 8 bases sitting between them.

The chain is built from TRBV7-9 and TRBJ1-3; 7 positions match TRBD1. V lost 3 bases and J lost 4; bases outside the gene matches: 3. Germline V gene data show CDR1 as SEHNR and CDR2 as FQNEAQ (reference sequence). The CDR3 loop spans 14 amino acids. CDR3 nucleotides: TGTGCCAGCAGCTTCACGACAGGGGGAAACACCATATATTTT. It codes for CASSFTTGGNTIYF.

The sample holds one count of this clonotype. The CDR3 does not close with the conserved phenylalanine or tryptophan, likely indicating a read error. It is unclear where the CDR3 begins or ends on the DNA, so no DNA is shown, and the CDR3 is as TCRdb lists it. The V gene is TRBV7-9, the J gene TRBJ1-2; TRBD1, the table's D call, was not compared with the DNA. Ends included, the CDR3 has 10 residues. Germline V gene data show CDR1 as SEHNR and CDR2 as FQNEAQ (reference sequence). CDR3 sequence: CASSSRRGQG.

This clonotype was detected ten times or more. The genes are TRBV9 and TRBJ1-2; D gene uncertain. The CDR3 runs 16 residues. Germline lookup yields CDR1 SGDLS and CDR2 YYNGEE. Trimming stripped 0 bases from V and 0 bases from J, with 12 bases between. The CDR3 protein is CASSVATDGANYGYTF. CDR3 DNA: TGTGCCAGCAGCGTAGCCACCGACGGAGCTAACTATGGCTACACCTTC.

This clonotype was counted a few times. The chain combines TRBV28 with TRBJ1-5, with a weak D call TRBD1 (6 bases). The CDR3 totals 15 residues. Germline-derived CDR1 and CDR2 are MDHEN and SYDVKM. V was cut by 5 bases and J by 3 bases, with 14 bases left in between. The CDR3 DNA reads as TGTGCCAGCAGTCCCGCAGGGGACCCCAATCAGCCCCAGCATTTT. This encodes CASSPAGDPNQPQHF.

This clonotype was seen ten or more times. This sequence joins TRBV24-1 and TRBJ1-1; TRBD1 might be the D (6 bases). The CDR3 is 15 amino acids. CDR1 and CDR2 from the germline V gene are KGHDR and SFDVKD. Trimming removed 4 bases at V and 1 base at J, with 12 bases between. CDR3 region: CATSDPRGGNTEAFF. For the CDR3, the DNA is TGTGCCACCAGTGACCCAAGAGGGGGGAACACTGAAGCTTTCTTT.

This clonotype has a count of ten or more. This chain links TRBV20-1 with TRBJ2-5, with 9 bases matching TRBD1. The length of the CDR3 is 16 residues. J lost 4 bases, V lost 0 bases, and 9 bases had no gene match. Germline CDR1 reads DFQATT; CDR2 reads SNEGSKA (reference sequence). The CDR3 spells CSARDHPGQGRETQYF. The CDR3 DNA reads as TGCAGTGCTAGAGATCATCCGGGACAGGGCAGAGAGACCCAGTACTTC.

The chain has TRBV7-9 and TRBJ1-1, with D perhaps matching TRBD1 (5 bases). V lost 5 bases, J lost 3 bases, and 16 bases lay in between. Germline V CDR1 and CDR2: SEHNR, FQNEAQ (reference sequence). The length of the CDR3 is 15 residues. CDR3 sequence: CASSPTGTKYTEAFF. The CDR3 nucleotides are TGTGCCAGCAGCCCTACCGGGACCAAGTACACTGAAGCTTTCTTT.

This clonotype came up many times. The chain carries TRBV10-1 and TRBJ1-1, with a tentative D call TRBD1 (6 bases). The V gene's germline CDR1 is WNHNN and CDR2 SYGVQD (reference sequence). This CDR3 is built from 14 residues. Trimming pared 1 base from V and 4 bases from J, leaving 10 bases between. The CDR3 DNA follows: TGCGCCAGCAGTGAGTTTGTGGGGGCCACTGAAGCTTTCTTT. Translated, it gives CASSEFVGATEAFF.

This clonotype is a singleton in its sample. The genes are TRBV24-1 and TRBJ1-2, with D perhaps matching TRBD1 (5 bases). This CDR3 has 12 residues. V was trimmed by 7 bases and J by 6 bases, leaving 11 bases between them. Germline-derived CDR1 and CDR2 are KGHDR and SFDVKD. The CDR3 region has the DNA TGTGCCACCAGCGGTGGGGACGATGGCTACACCTTC. Amino acid sequence: CATSGGDDGYTF.

This clonotype has ten or more counts. The chain is built from TRBV20-1 and TRBJ1-4; tentative D call: TRBD1 (5 bases). V was pared by 6 bases and J by 6 bases, with 17 bases between. The CDR3 contains 14 residues. Per the germline V gene, CDR1 is DFQATT and CDR2 is SNEGSKA (reference sequence). The CDR3 sequence is CSARVGGADEKLFF. DNA of the CDR3: TGCAGTGCCCGGGTGGGCGGGGCCGATGAAAAACTGTTTTTT.

Points on this clonotype: Germline and junction disagree at one end, which may indicate a read error. The V call is TRBV11-2, the J call TRBJ1-2; D might be TRBD1 (5 bases). The CDR3 contains 15 residues. Germline V gene lookup returns CDR1 SGHAT and CDR2 FQNNGV. The CDR3 DNA reads TGCGCCAGCAGCCGGGGTGTTGGGGACGTTCATGGCTACACCTTC. Its translation: CASSRGVGDVHGYTF.

The J gene is TRBJ2-2, the V gene TRBV19; TRBD2 is a possible D gene (5 bases). The CDR3 has 14 amino acids. V lost 8 bases and J lost 5, with 15 bases in between. CDR1 is LNHDA, CDR2 SQIVND, per germline (reference sequence). CDR3 DNA sequence: TGTGCCAGTTCCAGGCGGCCGGGAACCGGGGAGCTGTTTTTT. Translated: CASSRRPGTGELFF.

V and J are TRBV19 and TRBJ2-2, with TRBD2 identical over 8 bases. V shed 7 bases, J shed 5 bases, and the junction held 15 bases outside the gene matches. Germline V gene sequence: CDR1 LNHDA, CDR2 SQIVND (reference sequence). The CDR3 contains 17 residues. The CDR3: CASTFIAGSKGTGELFF. The DNA of the CDR3 is TGTGCCAGTACCTTTATAGCGGGGTCGAAGGGAACCGGGGAGCTGTTTTTT.

CDR3 region: CASSQAQGGFGYTF. In DNA, the CDR3 is TGTGCCAGCAGCCAAGCCCAGGGAGGGTTTGGCTACACCTTC. V gene TRBV3-1 combines with J gene TRBJ1-2; TRBD1 is a possible D gene (5 bases). The CDR3 has 14 amino acids. The ends were cut back, 1 base at V and 7 bases at J, with 13 bases in the middle. CDR1 LGHDT and CDR2 YNNKEL come from the germline V gene (reference sequence).

This clonotype was seen many times. This chain joins TRBV12-3 or TRBV12-4 and TRBJ1-6; D is unresolved. This CDR3 spans 14 amino acids. V gave up 5 bases and J gave up 4 bases, with 9 bases separating them. The DNA of the CDR3 is TGTGCCAGCAGTCACGGGAGTTATAATTCACCCCTCCACTTT. Translated, it gives CASSHGSYNSPLHF.

This clonotype has at least ten counts. The V call is TRBV7-9, the J call TRBJ2-5, with 10 bases identical to TRBD2. The length of the CDR3 is 16 residues. Trimming removed 4 bases from V and 5 bases from J; junction bases left unmatched: 10. Germline assignment: CDR1 SEHNR and CDR2 FQNEAQ (reference sequence). CDR3 sequence (DNA): TGTGCCAGCAGCTCAGGTAGCGGGAGGCCTCGGGAGACCCAGTACTTC. Its protein product is CASSSGSGRPRETQYF.

The CDR3 DNA reads as TGTGCCAGCAGCATGACAGACCCGTATGGCTACACCATATATTTT. This codes for CASSMTDPYGYTIYF. The chain links TRBV7-9 to TRBJ1-3; D possibly corresponds to TRBD1 (5 bases). The CDR3 is made up of 15 amino acids. The germline V gene has CDR1 SEHNR and CDR2 FQNEAQ (reference sequence). V lost 5 bases, J lost 8 bases, and 19 bases lay in between.

The chain employs TRBV29-1 and TRBJ1-2; TRBD1 might be the D (5 bases). There are 13 residues in the CDR3. V was pared by 4 bases and J by 4 bases, with 13 bases between. From germline, CDR1 is SQVTM and CDR2 ANQGSEA. This CDR3 reads CSVAVGVTYGYTF. The CDR3 bases are TGCAGCGTTGCCGTAGGGGTAACCTATGGCTACACCTTC. Drawing the rest from reference TRBV29-1 and TRBJ1-2, the complete variable domain is SAVISQKPSRDICQRGTSLTIQCQVDSQVTMMFWYRQQPGQSLTLIATANQGSEATYESGFVIDKFPISRPNLTFSTLTVSNMSPEDSSIYLCSVAVGVTYGYTFGSGTRLTVV.